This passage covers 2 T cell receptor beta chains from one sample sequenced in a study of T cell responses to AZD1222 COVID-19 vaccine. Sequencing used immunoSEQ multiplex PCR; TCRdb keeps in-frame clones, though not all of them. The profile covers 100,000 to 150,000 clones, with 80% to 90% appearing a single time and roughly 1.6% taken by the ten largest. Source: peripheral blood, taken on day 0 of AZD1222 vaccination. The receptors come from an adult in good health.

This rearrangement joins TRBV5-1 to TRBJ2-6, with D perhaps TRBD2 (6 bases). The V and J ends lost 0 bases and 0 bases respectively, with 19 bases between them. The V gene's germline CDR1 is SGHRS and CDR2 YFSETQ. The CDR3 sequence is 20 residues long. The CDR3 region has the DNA TGCGCCAGCAGCTTGGGCTTAAGGGATAGCGGCAACTCTGGGGCCAACGTCCTGACTTTC. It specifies CASSLGLRDSGNSGANVLTF.

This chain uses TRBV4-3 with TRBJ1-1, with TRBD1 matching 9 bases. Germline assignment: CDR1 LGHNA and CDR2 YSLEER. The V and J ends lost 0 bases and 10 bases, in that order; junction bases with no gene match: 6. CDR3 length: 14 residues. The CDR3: CASSQELRTGAAFF. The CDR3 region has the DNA TGCGCCAGCAGCCAAGAGCTGCGGACAGGGGCAGCTTTCTTT.